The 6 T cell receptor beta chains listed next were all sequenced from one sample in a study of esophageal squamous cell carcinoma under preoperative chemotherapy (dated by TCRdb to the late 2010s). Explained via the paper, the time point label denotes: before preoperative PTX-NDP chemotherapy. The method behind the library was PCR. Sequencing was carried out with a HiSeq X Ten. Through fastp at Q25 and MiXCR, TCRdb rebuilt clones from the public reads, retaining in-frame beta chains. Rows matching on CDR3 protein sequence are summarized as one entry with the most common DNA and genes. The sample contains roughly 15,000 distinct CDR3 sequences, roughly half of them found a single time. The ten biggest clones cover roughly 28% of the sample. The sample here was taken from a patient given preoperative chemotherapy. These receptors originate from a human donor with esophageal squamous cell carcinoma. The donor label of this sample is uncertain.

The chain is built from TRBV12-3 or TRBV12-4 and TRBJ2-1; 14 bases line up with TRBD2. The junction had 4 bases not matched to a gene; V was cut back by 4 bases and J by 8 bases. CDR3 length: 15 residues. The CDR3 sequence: CASSSGLAGVYEQFF. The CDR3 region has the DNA TGTGCCAGCAGTTCGGGACTAGCGGGAGTCTATGAGCAGTTCTTC.

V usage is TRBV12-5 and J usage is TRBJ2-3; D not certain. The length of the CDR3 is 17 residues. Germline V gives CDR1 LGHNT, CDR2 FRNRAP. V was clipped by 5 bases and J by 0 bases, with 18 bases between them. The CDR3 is CASGLGAGQESTDTQYF. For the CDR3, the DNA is TGTGCTAGTGGTCTTGGCGCCGGGCAGGAGAGCACAGATACGCAGTATTTT.

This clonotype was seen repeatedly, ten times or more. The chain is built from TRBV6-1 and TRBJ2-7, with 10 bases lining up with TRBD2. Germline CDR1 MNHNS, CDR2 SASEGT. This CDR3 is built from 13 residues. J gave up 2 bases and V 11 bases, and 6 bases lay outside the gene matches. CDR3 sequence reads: CAVSGRATYEQYF. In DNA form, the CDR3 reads TGTGCCGTAAGCGGGAGGGCCACCTACGAGCAGTACTTC.

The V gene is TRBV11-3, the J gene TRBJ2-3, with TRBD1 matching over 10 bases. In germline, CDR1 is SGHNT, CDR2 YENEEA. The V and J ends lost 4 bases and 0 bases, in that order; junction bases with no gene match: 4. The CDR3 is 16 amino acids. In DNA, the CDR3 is TGTGCCAGCAGCTACCGACAGGGGGCAAGCACAGATACGCAGTATTTT. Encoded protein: CASSYRQGASTDTQYF.

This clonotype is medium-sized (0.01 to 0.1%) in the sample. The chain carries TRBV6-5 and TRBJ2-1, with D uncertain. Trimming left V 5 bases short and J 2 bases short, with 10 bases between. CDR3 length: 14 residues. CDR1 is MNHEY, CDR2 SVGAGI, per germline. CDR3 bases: TGTGCCAGCAGTCCCTCGTCAACCTACAATGAGCAGTTCTTC. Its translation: CASSPSSTYNEQFF.

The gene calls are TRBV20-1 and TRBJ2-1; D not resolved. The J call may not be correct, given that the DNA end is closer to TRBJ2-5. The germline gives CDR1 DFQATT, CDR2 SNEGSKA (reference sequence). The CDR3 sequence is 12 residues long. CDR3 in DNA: TGCAGTGCTAGCATGTACCAAGAGACCCAGTACTTC. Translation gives CSASMYQETQYF.